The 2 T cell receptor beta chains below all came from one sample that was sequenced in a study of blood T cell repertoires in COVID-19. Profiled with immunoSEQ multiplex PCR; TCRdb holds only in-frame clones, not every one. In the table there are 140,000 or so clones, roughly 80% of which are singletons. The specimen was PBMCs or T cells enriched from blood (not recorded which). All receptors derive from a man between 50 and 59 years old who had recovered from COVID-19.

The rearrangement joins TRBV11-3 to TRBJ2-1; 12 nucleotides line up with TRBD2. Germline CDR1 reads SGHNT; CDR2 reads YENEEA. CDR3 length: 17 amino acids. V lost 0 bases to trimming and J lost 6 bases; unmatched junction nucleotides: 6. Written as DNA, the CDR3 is TGTGCCAGCAGCTTAGAGCGGGCTAGCGGGGGGGCCAATGAGCAGTTCTTC. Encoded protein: CASSLERASGGANEQFF.

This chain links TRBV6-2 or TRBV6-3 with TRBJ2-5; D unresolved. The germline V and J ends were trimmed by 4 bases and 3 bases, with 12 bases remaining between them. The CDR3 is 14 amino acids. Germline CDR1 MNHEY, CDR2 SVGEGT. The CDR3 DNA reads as TGTGCCAGCAGTTTTAACGGGTACGAAGAGACCCAGTACTTC. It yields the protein CASSFNGYEETQYF.